This T cell receptor (beta chain) is from a study of cytomegalovirus exposure and HLA in healthy donors. The PCR employed 60 Vbeta primers together with 13 Jbeta primers. The data were produced by immunoSEQ multiplex PCR, yet TCRdb's version contains in-frame clones alone and is incomplete. The data contain roughly 130,000 clones, around 83% of them singletons. J lost 1 base, V lost 5 bases, and 7 bases had no gene match. Germline V gene lookup returns CDR1 SEHNR and CDR2 FQNEAQ (reference sequence). This CDR3 region has 15 residues. Sequencing input: PBMCs. V is TRBV7-9 and J is TRBJ2-7; 8 nucleotides match TRBD1. This TCR was recovered from a girl between 2 and 10 years old in good health and CMV-seronegative. The CDR3 nucleotides are TGTGCCAGCAGCCCACGGACAGGGAAGTCCTACGAGCAGTACTTC. Protein sequence: CASSPRTGKSYEQYF.